One sample yielded the 27 T cell receptor beta chains listed below, sequenced in a study of OX40 agonist ivuxolimab in advanced cancers. Data came from immunoSEQ multiplex PCR; TCRdb stores just in-frame clones and leaves some out. The data contain 50,000 to 75,000 clones, about 90% of them seen just once; the ten biggest clones take up about 5.6%. The source was CD4+ or CD8+ T cells sorted from blood, collected in a trial of the OX40 agonist ivuxolimab. These receptors all stem from an adult with an advanced solid tumor such as melanoma, head and neck, liver or kidney cancer.

This chain links TRBV7-8 with TRBJ2-7, with D tentatively TRBD1 or TRBD2 (5 bases each). Trimming took 8 bases from V and 0 from J, leaving 8 bases between them. The CDR3 totals 12 residues. Looked up from germline, CDR1 is SGHVS and CDR2 is FQNEAQ. CDR3 nucleotide sequence: TGTGCCAGCGGGGACGTCTCCTACGAGCAGTACTTC. This gives the protein CASGDVSYEQYF.

V usage is TRBV28 and J usage is TRBJ2-1, with D hard to call. The CDR3 consists of 11 residues. CDR1 MDHEN and CDR2 SYDVKM come from the germline V gene. V was pared by 5 bases and J by 10 bases, with 9 bases between. The CDR3 protein is CASSLTWEQFF. The DNA for the CDR3 is TGTGCCAGCAGTCTCACGTGGGAGCAGTTCTTC.

The chain uses TRBV29-1 and TRBJ2-5, with TRBD1 identical over 7 bases. Germline values: CDR1 SQVTM, CDR2 ANQGSEA. The CDR3 is made up of 13 amino acids. With 3 bases clipped from V and 2 bases from J, the junction kept 3 bases outside the gene matches. The CDR3 loop is CSVEGDRQETQYF. As DNA, the CDR3 is TGCAGCGTTGAGGGGGACAGACAAGAGACCCAGTACTTC.

The chain couples TRBV28 to TRBJ1-4; D gene unclear. Germline loops: CDR1 MDHEN, CDR2 SYDVKM. V lost 3 bases and J lost 5, with 7 bases in between. The CDR3 sequence is 13 residues long. The CDR3 protein is CASSFPNNEKLFF. The CDR3 nucleotides read TGTGCCAGCAGTTTCCCCAACAATGAAAAACTGTTTTTT.

This clone was counted a single time. The genes are TRBV28 and TRBJ2-3; 9 nucleotides line up with TRBD2. Trimming took 5 bases from V and 3 from J; bases not matched to a gene: 6. The CDR3 loop spans 15 amino acids. Germline V CDR1 and CDR2: MDHEN, SYDVKM. The CDR3, as DNA: TGTGCCAGCAGTCCTAGCGGGATAAGAACAGATACGCAGTATTTT. Its translation is CASSPSGIRTDTQYF.

V and J are TRBV9 and TRBJ2-3; no clear D gene. The germline V gene has CDR1 SGDLS and CDR2 YYNGEE. Trimming removed 3 bases from V and 4 bases from J, with 15 bases in between. The CDR3 covers 15 residues. CDR3 sequence reads: CASSEVPGRADTQYF. In nucleotides, the CDR3 is TGTGCCAGCAGCGAAGTCCCGGGTAGGGCAGATACGCAGTATTTT.

The chain employs TRBV7-8 and TRBJ1-3; the D is unclear. Per germline, CDR1 SGHVS and CDR2 FQNEAQ. Trimming pared 4 bases from V and 0 bases from J, leaving 7 bases between. This CDR3 has 14 amino acids. The CDR3, as DNA: TGTGCCAGCAGCTCGGGTAACTCTGGAAACACCATATATTTT. Translated, it gives CASSSGNSGNTIYF.

The J gene is TRBJ1-1, the V gene TRBV5-1; D not certain. This CDR3 is 14 amino acids long. The V and J ends lost 3 bases and 0 bases respectively, with 9 bases between them. Germline V gene sequence: CDR1 SGHRS, CDR2 YFSETQ. The CDR3 sequence: CASSSGAMNTEAFF. The DNA for the CDR3 is TGCGCCAGCAGCTCCGGTGCTATGAACACTGAAGCTTTCTTT.

The chain joins TRBV19 to TRBJ2-1, with D unresolved. CDR3 size: 13 residues. The germline gives CDR1 LNHDA, CDR2 SQIVND (reference sequence). Trimming shortened V by 3 bases and J by 10 bases, and 13 bases separated the two germline ends. The chain's CDR3 is CASSIMAFREQFF. CDR3 coding DNA: TGTGCCAGTAGTATTATGGCGTTCAGGGAGCAGTTCTTC.

There are a few counts of this clone. The rearrangement uses TRBV28 and TRBJ2-7; D gene ambiguous. V lost 2 bases to trimming and J lost 9 bases, with 8 bases between them. Germline lookup yields CDR1 MDHEN and CDR2 SYDVKM. The CDR3 contains 11 residues. The CDR3 spells CASSLDNWQYF. In nucleotides, the CDR3 is TGTGCCAGCAGTTTAGACAATTGGCAGTACTTC.

The chain joins TRBV13 to TRBJ2-7, with D possibly being TRBD1 (6 bases). This CDR3 has 16 amino acids. Trimming left V 0 bases short and J 6 bases short, with 18 bases between. Germline V gene lookup returns CDR1 PRHDT and CDR2 FYEKMQ (reference sequence). CDR3 protein: CASSLGRNGRGSEQYF. In DNA, the CDR3 is TGTGCCAGCAGCTTAGGCCGTAATGGCAGGGGTAGCGAGCAGTACTTC.

The chain uses TRBV4-1 and TRBJ2-3; 7 bases are shared with TRBD1. This CDR3 contains 15 residues. With 4 bases clipped from V and 1 base from J, the junction kept 5 bases outside the gene matches. The germline V gene encodes CDR1 MGHRA and CDR2 YSYEKL. CDR3: CASSLQGLGTDTQYF. CDR3 bases: TGCGCCAGCAGCCTACAGGGGTTGGGCACAGATACGCAGTATTTT.

The sample holds one count of this clone. The chain employs TRBV7-3 and TRBJ2-3; D is possibly TRBD2 (6 bases). The CDR3 length is 14 residues. V gave up 0 bases and J gave up 4 bases, with 8 bases separating them. Germline CDR1 is SGHTA and CDR2 is FQGTGA. The CDR3 spells CASSLTGSPDTQYF. Written as DNA, the CDR3 is TGTGCCAGCAGCTTAACCGGGAGTCCAGATACGCAGTATTTT.

The chain links TRBV6-5 to TRBJ1-6, with 9 bases lining up with TRBD1. Per germline, CDR1 MNHEY and CDR2 SVGAGI. Germline trimming cut 5 bases from V and 9 bases from J; bases unmatched to any gene: 8. The CDR3 loop spans 15 amino acids. CDR3 in amino acids: CASSTTGQGISPLHF. Here the CDR3 DNA reads TGTGCCAGCAGTACCACGGGACAGGGTATTTCACCCCTCCACTTT.

The V call is TRBV11-2, the J call TRBJ2-7; TRBD1 is a possible D gene (6 bases). Trimming removed 2 bases at V and 5 bases at J, with 19 bases between. This CDR3 is built from 16 residues. Germline CDR1 is SGHAT and CDR2 is FQNNGV. CDR3 sequence: CASSLSFRRGSHEQYF. Written as DNA, the CDR3 is TGTGCCAGCAGCTTAAGCTTTCGTAGGGGGTCCCACGAGCAGTACTTC.

The chain combines TRBV28 with TRBJ1-5; D call uncertain. Between the trimmed V and J ends, which lost 2 bases and 0 bases, there was a span of 5 bases. The V gene's germline CDR1 is MDHEN and CDR2 SYDVKM. The CDR3 has 14 amino acids. In nucleotides, the CDR3 is TGTGCCAGCAGTTTAACCGTTAGCAATCAGCCCCAGCATTTT. The encoded protein is CASSLTVSNQPQHF. The variable domain in full, with the rest retrieved from reference TRBV28 and TRBJ1-5, is DVKVTQSSRYLVKRTGEKVFLECVQDMDHENMFWYRQDPGLGLRLIYFSYDVKMKEKGDIPEGYSVSREKKERFSLILESASTNQTSMYLCASSLTVSNQPQHFGDGTRLSIL.

Note on this clone: An end of the junction does not agree with germline; a read error may underlie this. The V and J genes are TRBV7-7 and TRBJ2-5; TRBD2 matches at 8 bases. Germline loops: CDR1 SSHAT, CDR2 FNYEAQ (reference sequence). CDR3 size: 15 residues. CDR3 DNA sequence: TGTGCTAGCAGCTTAGCGGGGACCGGTGGAGAGACCCAGTACTTC. Its translation is CASSLAGTGGETQYF.

J is TRBJ1-2 and V is TRBV4-1; 8 bases align to TRBD1. J was trimmed by 8 bases and V by 3 bases; bases with no gene match: 11. This CDR3 is 15 amino acids long. Germline V gene data show CDR1 as MGHRA and CDR2 as YSYEKL. The CDR3 DNA sequence: TGCGCCAGCAGCCAGACCGGGACAGGCCCAAAAGGCTACACCTTC. Translating gives CASSQTGTGPKGYTF.

This clone has only one observation. The rearrangement joins TRBV5-1 to TRBJ2-1, with a tentative D call TRBD1 (6 bases). This CDR3 is built from 14 residues. Germline CDR1 and CDR2: SGHRS and YFSETQ. Between the trimmed V and J ends, which lost 3 bases and 5 bases, there was a span of 12 bases. DNA for the CDR3: TGCGCCAGCAGCTCCCTGACAGGAGACAATGAGCAGTTCTTC. This gives the protein CASSSLTGDNEQFF.

This clone was counted once. Other nucleotide sequences from this sample produce the same CDR3. The rearrangement uses TRBV13 and TRBJ2-1; 8 bases map to TRBD2. This CDR3 comprises 16 residues. Germline V CDR1 and CDR2: PRHDT, FYEKMQ (reference sequence). V was pared by 6 bases and J by 6 bases, with 13 bases of the junction left unmatched. The CDR3 DNA sequence: TGTGCCAGCAGTCCCACGGTAGCGGGACTTTTCAATGAGCAGTTCTTC. This sequence encodes CASSPTVAGLFNEQFF.

The V call is TRBV6-5, the J call TRBJ2-5; TRBD2 matches 10 bases. CDR1 is MNHEY and CDR2 is SVGAGI in the germline V gene. CDR3 length: 15 residues. V lost 4 bases to trimming and J lost 5 bases; unmatched junction nucleotides: 7. Here the CDR3 reads CASSSGTSERETQYF. The DNA for the CDR3 is TGTGCCAGCAGTTCCGGGACTAGCGAGCGGGAGACCCAGTACTTC.

The chain carries TRBV27 and TRBJ2-3; D is perhaps TRBD2 (6 bases). Germline V gene data show CDR1 as MNHEY and CDR2 as SMNVEV (reference sequence). Trimming removed 0 bases at V and 4 bases at J, with 11 bases between. CDR3 length equals 15 residues. The CDR3: CASSLSKAGSDTQYF. Here the CDR3 DNA reads TGTGCCAGCAGTTTATCTAAGGCGGGGTCAGATACGCAGTATTTT.

The CDR3 region has the DNA TGTGCCAGCAGCGTAGGAAGTACCGTCCCGGAGCAGTTCTTC. It codes for CASSVGSTVPEQFF. The rearrangement joins TRBV9 to TRBJ2-1; D is uncertain. Trimming took 0 bases from V and 10 from J, leaving 14 bases between them. This CDR3 spans 14 amino acids. Germline V gene lookup returns CDR1 SGDLS and CDR2 YYNGEE.

The chain employs TRBV7-3 and TRBJ2-3, with D maybe TRBD2 (6 bases). The germline V and J ends were trimmed by 5 bases and 2 bases, with 17 bases remaining between them. The CDR3 has 16 residues. The germline V gene has CDR1 SGHTA and CDR2 FQGTGA. The CDR3 nucleotides read TGTGCCAGCAGCCTGCTTCTAGCGACTATCACAGATACGCAGTATTTT. Encoded protein: CASSLLLATITDTQYF.

This chain connects TRBV6-6 to TRBJ1-3; no firm D call. Looked up from germline, CDR1 is MNHNY and CDR2 is SVGAGI (reference sequence). The CDR3 has 14 amino acids. Between the trimmed V and J ends, which lost 4 bases and 2 bases, there was a span of 9 bases. The CDR3 is CASSLTPTGNTIYF. The CDR3, as DNA: TGTGCCAGCAGTTTGACCCCCACTGGAAACACCATATATTTT.

DNA for the CDR3: TGTGCCACCGCCGGTCAGGCGTATGGCTACACCTTC. Its protein product is CATAGQAYGYTF. This chain joins TRBV10-3 and TRBJ1-2; no reliable D call. The V and J ends lost 10 bases and 5 bases respectively, with 14 bases between them. Germline V gene sequence: CDR1 ENHRY, CDR2 SYGVKD. The CDR3 loop spans 12 amino acids.

This chain links TRBV9 with TRBJ1-2; the D gene is possibly TRBD1 (5 bases). Germline CDR1 is SGDLS and CDR2 is YYNGEE. The CDR3 spans 15 residues. V lost 3 bases and J lost 0, with 12 bases in between. In DNA form, the CDR3 reads TGTGCCAGCAGCGCACAGGAGCATCCTAACTATGGCTACACCTTC. This translates into CASSAQEHPNYGYTF.